This TCR beta chain was recorded in a study of beta chain features in type 1 diabetes listed by TCRdb under 2018. Regarding the complete study: Mean age, gender distribution, total cell number and subset yield were not different between patients and healthy donors. Regulatory and stem cell-like memory subsets were isolated from only 8 patients and roughly 8 healthy donors, whereas naive and central memory subsets came from all 30 or so donors. The study compared the TCRB repertoires of sorted circulating CD4+ T cell subsets in recently diagnosed type 1 diabetes patients with those in matched healthy donors. Across all samples, fewer than 110,000,000 sorted cells were examined, and cell number per subset correlated strongly with RNA yield. What the study reported, not specific to this receptor: Naive, central memory and regulatory TCRB repertoires appeared more similar among patients than among healthy donors. Because cDNA was sequenced instead of genomic DNA, activated cells with high expression could be over-represented, although the groups did not differ in activation or CD3 levels. Patients with type 1 diabetes made fewer insertions and deleted more nucleotides at VDJ recombination sites, implying thymic rearrangement abnormalities. In all four CD4+ subsets, TCRB CDR3 length was moderately but significantly shorter in type 1 diabetes patients. PCR might favor shorter templates, but patient and control samples were amplified and corrected together, so any skew would affect both groups equally. Only small numbers of individuals were included in the HLA sub-analyses, which left unresolved whether HLA type had any influence on TCRB rearrangement.

To note about this clone: Its cognate antigen has yet to be identified. The sample holds no much larger clone one base away, and base qualities are not on file.

Each donor gave one peripheral blood draw, roughly 120 mL on average, collected into heparinised tubes. A BD FACSAria II was used to sort naive, central memory, regulatory and stem cell-like memory CD4+ T cells with a panel that included CD45RO, CCR7, CD25, CD127, CD95 and CD27. Purity was above 95% for every sorted population. PBMCs were isolated immediately by Lymphoprep density gradient centrifugation and stained directly without culture. So that batch effects would be minimized, each experiment stained and sorted samples in pairs, pairing one healthy donor with one patient. CDR1 is given as SNHLY and CDR2 as FYNNEI, both from the germline V gene. V loses 3 bases, J loses 4 bases, and the germline ends lie 3 bases apart. The cysteine opens and the phenylalanine closes a CDR3 of 12 amino acids. Just the 36-base CDR3 DNA is kept, in frame starting at base 1. The High Capacity cDNA Reverse Transcription Kit was used to reverse transcribe all of the isolated RNA, meaning that expressed TCRB transcripts were what got sequenced. Deep immunoSEQ sequencing was applied to naive, central memory and regulatory T cell samples, giving an average of roughly 3.5 million total reads per sample. After sorted cells were lysed in RLT buffer, RNA was extracted with DNase-treated RNeasy Micro or Mini kits, with the choice depending on cell number. Each cell subset was processed separately to prevent cross-contamination, with patient and healthy donor samples processed together. The immunoSEQ multiplex PCR was used to amplify TCRB sequences from cDNA, generating 87-bp fragments that spanned the CDR3 region. The amplicons were sequenced using the Illumina HiSeq platform. The authors' analysis ran thus. Synthetic template baselines were used to correct PCR bias computationally, reads within Hamming distance 2 were collapsed, and singletons that could not be merged were discarded. Reads were aligned against IMGT to assign V, D and J genes, CDR3 length and insertions or deletions at six rearrangement sites. Within each subset, clonotype counts were normalized to sorted cell number, after which true diversity and Gini coefficients were computed with the tcR R package. Repertoire sharing was quantified using the overlap coefficient calculated on TCRB nucleotide sequences. As a proxy for the pre-selection repertoire, out-of-frame TCRB sequences from naive cells were analyzed. TCRdb provides this immuneACCESS table in a form limited to in-frame rearrangements. Some clones are lacking; in checked studies, under half of them reflect an unresolved V gene, and why the rest are absent is not known. Clone size and the V and J calls come from that table; the DNA yielded D and trimming. This sample holds hundreds of thousands of clones; 13% were observed only once. The ten largest clones take up roughly 0.022% of the sample.

The receptor was derived from a man aged 18-30 years with type 1 diabetes. The source material was naive CD4+ T cells from blood. Reading the label with the study, this specimen's cell subset or site is: true naive CD4+ T cells. The chain is made from TRBV2 and TRBJ2-2, with the D gene too uncertain to name. The CDR3 region has the sequence CASSEGTGELFF. The DNA is as follows: TGTGCCAGCAGTGAGGGCACCGGGGAGCTGTTTTTT.